This T cell receptor beta chain was sequenced in a study of T cell responses to AZD1222 COVID-19 vaccine. Whole-study findings and limits: Just a handful of people given AZD1222 tested seropositive at baseline.

Of note for this clone: Its antigen is not known.

The assay was immunoSEQ multiplex PCR, and TCRdb's table has in-frame clones only and misses some. The table lists some 100,000 clones, 86% of them singletons, with under 1.5% in the top ten. Sequences were derived from peripheral blood, sampled on day 0 of AZD1222 vaccination. The source is an adult in good health.

The CDR3: CASSLTGVSNEQFF. CDR3 DNA sequence: TGCGCCAGCAGCTTGACAGGGGTTTCCAATGAGCAGTTCTTC. The V call is TRBV5-1, the J call TRBJ2-1; 7 bases fit TRBD1. V lost 1 base, J lost 6 bases, and 4 bases stayed unmatched. Germline CDR1 SGHRS, CDR2 YFSETQ. The CDR3 runs 14 residues.